This TCR beta chain came from a study of shared clonotypes between healthy human individuals. Sequencing was performed with immunoSEQ multiplex PCR; in TCRdb, only in-frame clones are kept and a portion is missing. The sample contains fewer than 1.8 million clones, approximately 98.5% of which appear only once. Sample: naive CD4+ T cells sorted from blood. Subset indicated: CD45RA+ positively selected. The origin of this receptor is a man aged 30-40 years in good health.

CDR3 nucleotide sequence: TGTGCCAGCAGCTTAGGACTAGCGGGATCCCAAGAGACCCAGTACTTC. It specifies CASSLGLAGSQETQYF. The chain links TRBV7-9 to TRBJ2-5, with 11 bases lining up with TRBD2. Trimming removed 1 base from V and 1 base from J; junction bases left unmatched: 2. This CDR3 has 16 residues. Germline V gene data show CDR1 as SEHNR and CDR2 as FQNEAQ (reference sequence).